This is a list of T cell receptor beta chains from one sample in a study of blood T cells in healthy people across ages. TCRdb re-derived calls from the 5' RACE reads in MiXCR, one entry per CDR3 protein. The data show 800,000 to 1,300,000 distinct CDR3 sequences, 25% seen once. These data also featured in a second study, about T cells of mothers and their children.

The sequenced material came from blood. The receptor set was obtained from a girl aged 2-9 years in good health. CDR3s include the opening cysteine and the closing phenylalanine or tryptophan. A D gene is named only where the DNA matches it firmly. Where a row states a size, it is once, few, many or the class of an expanded clone; other rows omit it.

j_call,v_call,d_call,clone_size,cdr3_nt,cdr3_aa
TRBJ2-7,TRBV9,TRBD2,NA,TGTGCCAGCAGCGTAGACCTAGCGGTCTGGGAGCAGTACTTC,CASSVDLAVWEQYF
TRBJ1-4,TRBV6-1,TRBD1,many,TGTGCCAGCAGAGCAAGACAGGGGGAAGAAAAACTGTTTTTT,CASRARQGEEKLFF
TRBJ1-4,TRBV7-8,NA,NA,TGTGCCACCAAGCCAGACTTGGGGAATGAAAAACTGTTTTTT,CATKPDLGNEKLFF
TRBJ2-7,TRBV6-4,NA,NA,TGTGCCAACGAACAGGGCACCGAGCAGTACTTC,CANEQGTEQYF
TRBJ2-4,TRBV10-3,TRBD2,few,TGTGCCACCAGAAAGACTAGCGGGTCCAAAAACATTCAGTACTTC,CATRKTSGSKNIQYF
TRBJ2-5,TRBV28,TRBD1,NA,TGTGCCAGCAGTGAACAGGGGGCTGGACAAGAGACCCAGTACTTC,CASSEQGAGQETQYF
TRBJ2-3,TRBV6-1,TRBD2,NA,TGTGCCAGCAGGAGACCCGGGACTAGCAGACTCACAGATACGCAGTATTTT,CASRRPGTSRLTDTQYF
TRBJ2-1,TRBV12-3/TRBV12-4,NA,NA,TGTGCCAGCAGTTCTCCCCCGCCCAATGAGCAGTTCTTC,CASSSPPPNEQFF
TRBJ1-2,TRBV24-1,NA,once,TGTGCCACCAGTGATGGGGGCCGCGATGGCTACACCTTC,CATSDGGRDGYTF
TRBJ2-4,TRBV2,NA,NA,TGTGCCAGCAGGCACGAACCGGGGGGCTCCAAAAACATTCAGTACTTC,CASRHEPGGSKNIQYF
TRBJ2-7,TRBV7-9,NA,once,TGTGCCAGCAGCTTAGCGTCCACCTCCGAAGGGGAGCAGTACTTC,CASSLASTSEGEQYF
TRBJ2-1,TRBV12-3/TRBV12-4,NA,NA,TGTGCCAGCACCCTACCGGGACCCAGCATAGATGAGCAGTTCTTC,CASTLPGPSIDEQFF
TRBJ1-2,TRBV5-6,NA,NA,TGTGCCAGCAGCTTGGGGCGTGGACTGCATGGCTACACCTTC,CASSLGRGLHGYTF
TRBJ1-4,TRBV3-1,NA,NA,TGTGCCAGCAGCCCTAATGGGTTGGGCGAAAAACTGTTTTTT,CASSPNGLGEKLFF
TRBJ1-1,TRBV20-1,TRBD1,NA,TGCAGTGCTTCCGACAGGGCAGGGCGCTACACTGAAGCTTTCTTT,CSASDRAGRYTEAFF
TRBJ1-1,TRBV5-1,NA,NA,TGCGCCAGCAGCTTGGCTTTAGGAGAGAACACTGAAGCTTTCTTT,CASSLALGENTEAFF
TRBJ2-7,TRBV5-5,TRBD1,few,TGTGCCAGCAGCTTCGGAACACAGGGGGAGGCGGCCTACGAGCAGTACTTC,CASSFGTQGEAAYEQYF
TRBJ2-7,TRBV5-1,NA,few,TGCGCCAGCAGCTTTAACAGGGAAGGTGAGCAGTACTTC,CASSFNREGEQYF
TRBJ2-7,TRBV27,NA,NA,TGTGCCAGCAGTCGCCGGACCAACGGCTACGAGCAGTACTTC,CASSRRTNGYEQYF